The clone carrying this T cell receptor (beta chain) was seen once. Antigen specificity is unknown. The sample belongs to a study of T cell responses to AZD1222 COVID-19 vaccine. Study details: Pooling covered second doses at about 4 or about 12 weeks.

General study results and limits: Spike-specific TCR breadth and depth both grew after two AZD1222 doses. No repertoire was sampled before or during the peak T cell response, only after it. Just 6 or 7 AZD1222 recipients were seropositive at baseline.

Assay: immunoSEQ multiplex PCR; the TCRdb copy retains only in-frame clones and omits some. The repertoire holds 100,000 to 120,000 clones, with more than 70% as singletons. Sequencing used peripheral blood, obtained on day 0 of AZD1222 vaccination. The source of this sequence is an adult in good health.

The CDR3 here is CASSAMGGYSGNTIYF. CDR3 nucleotides: TGTGCCAGCAGCGCCATGGGCGGGTACTCTGGAAACACCATATATTTT. The genes are TRBV7-8 and TRBJ1-3; D gene unclear. CDR3 length: 16 residues. With 5 bases removed from V and 0 bases from J, the gap between germline ends came to 14 bases. Germline assignment: CDR1 SGHVS and CDR2 FQNEAQ.